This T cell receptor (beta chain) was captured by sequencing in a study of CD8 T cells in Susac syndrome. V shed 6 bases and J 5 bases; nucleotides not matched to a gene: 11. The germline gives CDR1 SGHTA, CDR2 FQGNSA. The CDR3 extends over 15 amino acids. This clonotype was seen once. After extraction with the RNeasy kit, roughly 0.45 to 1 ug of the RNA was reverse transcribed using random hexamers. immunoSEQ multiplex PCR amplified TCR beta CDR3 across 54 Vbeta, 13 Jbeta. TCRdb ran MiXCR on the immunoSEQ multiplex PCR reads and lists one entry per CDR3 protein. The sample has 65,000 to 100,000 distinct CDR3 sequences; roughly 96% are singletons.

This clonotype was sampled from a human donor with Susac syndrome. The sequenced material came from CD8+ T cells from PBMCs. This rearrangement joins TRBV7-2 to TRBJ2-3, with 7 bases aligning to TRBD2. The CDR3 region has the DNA TGTGCCAGCAGTAATCGCGGGAGTTCAGGAGATACGCAGTATTTT. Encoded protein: CASSNRGSSGDTQYF. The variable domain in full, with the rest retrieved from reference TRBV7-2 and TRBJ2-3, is GAGVSQSPSNKVTEKGKDVELRCDPISGHTALYWYRQSLGQGLEFLIYFQGNSAPDKSGLPSDRFSAERTGGSVSTLTIQRTQQEDSAVYLCASSNRGSSGDTQYFGPGTRLTVL.